Listed below are T cell receptor beta chains from one sample, sequenced in a study of regulatory T cells in long-lasting Graves disease. One entry per CDR3 protein results from TCRdb running MiXCR on the multiplex PCR reads. The data hold some 340,000 distinct CDR3 sequences, with less than 30% observed a single time. Sequencing was performed on peripheral blood mononuclear cells (PBMCs), taken when the disease was refractory, from a patient treated with antithyroid drugs. The receptors shown here come from a woman between 35 and 50 years old with Graves disease. The CDR3 runs from the conserved cysteine through the conserved F or W. The D gene is left open where the match is weak. Clone size is stated in some rows and not others, as once, few, many or a class when expanded.

d_call j_call clone_size v_call cdr3_nt cdr3_aa
- TRBJ2-1 - TRBV29-1 TGCAGCGTTGAACGCTGGGACAATGAGCAGTTCTTC CSVERWDNEQFF
- TRBJ2-7 many TRBV3-1 TGTGCCAGCAGCCAATCTAACGAGCAGTACTTC CASSQSNEQYF
- TRBJ2-5 many TRBV28 TGTGCCAGCAGTTTATCCGGGAGTCCCTCCTCAGAGACCCAGTACTTC CASSLSGSPSSETQYF
TRBD1 TRBJ1-2 - TRBV6-1 TGTGCCAGCAGTGGCCGGGACAGATTTTCCTATGGCTACACCTTC CASSGRDRFSYGYTF
- TRBJ2-5 many TRBV15 TGTGCCACCAGCAGGGATGCCTTTAGGGCCCTCGAGACCCAGTACTTC CATSRDAFRALETQYF
- TRBJ1-5 - TRBV20-1 TGCAGTGCTAGAGATATATGGGGCGTTCAGCCCCAGCATTTT CSARDIWGVQPQHF
- TRBJ1-1 many TRBV12-3/TRBV12-4 TGTGCCAGCACTTCCCGGGGGGGTCGGGAGACTGAAGCTTTCTTT CASTSRGGRETEAFF
TRBD2 TRBJ2-7 few TRBV4-2 TGTGCCAGTACGAGCGGGAGCGGCGAGCAGTACTTC CASTSGSGEQYF
- TRBJ2-5 - TRBV29-1 TGCAGCGTTGAAACGGAGGCTCGGACCCAGTACTTC CSVETEARTQYF
TRBD2 TRBJ2-5 - TRBV24-1 TGTGCCACCAGTGATTTTTCTGCTAGCGGGAGGGAGACCCAGTACTTC CATSDFSASGRETQYF
- TRBJ1-5 many TRBV28 TGTGCCAGCAACGTCAGGGGAAGCAATCAGCCCCAGCATTTT CASNVRGSNQPQHF
- TRBJ1-4 many TRBV28 TGTGCCAACAGTCCACCGGGGGTCGGTGGTGAAAAACTGTTTTTT CANSPPGVGGEKLFF
- TRBJ2-2 many TRBV6-1 TGTGCCAGCAGTCGACAGATCTCGAACACCGGGGAGCTGTTTTTT CASSRQISNTGELFF
TRBD1 TRBJ1-2 - TRBV28 TGTGCCAGCAGTTTTGCCGGGACAGCCCCCCCTGGCTACACCTTC CASSFAGTAPPGYTF
- TRBJ2-1 few TRBV11-2 TGTGCCAGCAGCTCCACACTGGCGGAGCACTACAATGAGCAGTTCTTC CASSSTLAEHYNEQFF
TRBD1 TRBJ2-3 - TRBV9 TGTGCCAGCAGCGGATGGACAGGGGACACAGATACGCAGTATTTT CASSGWTGDTDTQYF
- TRBJ1-1 many TRBV12-5 TGTGCTAGTGGTTTGACAGGGACGAACACTGAAGCTTTCTTT CASGLTGTNTEAFF
- TRBJ1-1 - TRBV18 TGTGCCAGCTCACCACCCCAAACGGGGGACACTGAAGCTTTCTTT CASSPPQTGDTEAFF
TRBD2 TRBJ2-5 many TRBV2 TGTGCCAGCATGAGGGGCGGGGGAGAGACCCAGTACTTC CASMRGGGETQYF
- TRBJ1-5 many TRBV2 TGTGCCAGCATCGACTCTGAGTATAGCAATCAGCCCCAGCATTTT CASIDSEYSNQPQHF
- TRBJ2-7 - TRBV6-6 TGTGCCAGCAGTTACTCGGGCGGGGGACACTACGAGCAGTACTTC CASSYSGGGHYEQYF
- TRBJ2-7 - TRBV27 TGTGCCAGCGTTGGCCAGAAAGGGTTAGTCTACGAGCAGTACTTC CASVGQKGLVYEQYF
- TRBJ2-6 few TRBV9 TGTGCCAGCAGCGTAAGAAGGGCGTCCCGATTCTCTGGGGCCAACGTCCTGACTTTC CASSVRRASRFSGANVLTF
TRBD2 TRBJ2-2 - TRBV5-1 TGCGCCAGCAGCCTCCAGACTAGCGGGAGAAGGACCGGGGAGCTGTTTTTT CASSLQTSGRRTGELFF
TRBD2 TRBJ2-5 - TRBV6-1 TGTGCCAGCAGCCCAGGACTAGCGGGGGCGAGAGTCAGGGAAGAGACCCAGTACTTC CASSPGLAGARVREETQYF
- TRBJ1-1 few TRBV18 TGTGCCAGCTCACCCCAGGGAAGCACTGAAGCTTTCTTT CASSPQGSTEAFF
TRBD1 TRBJ1-1 many TRBV20-1 TGCAGTGCTAGTGCGGGACAGGGGAAAACTGAAGCTTTCTTT CSASAGQGKTEAFF
TRBD2 TRBJ2-7 many TRBV10-2 TGCGCCACCAGACTAGCGCGCGCCTACGAGCAGTACTTC CATRLARAYEQYF
- TRBJ2-1 - TRBV28 TGTGCCAGCAGTTTACAGGCGCCCCAATACAATGAGCAGTTCTTC CASSLQAPQYNEQFF
TRBD1 TRBJ2-7 few TRBV14 TGTGCCAGCAGCCAGACACAGGGGTACGGCTCCTACGAGCAGTACTTC CASSQTQGYGSYEQYF
- TRBJ2-7 - TRBV12-3/TRBV12-4 TGTGCCAGCAGTTTAAAGGGGGGGGCCTACGAGCAGTACTTC CASSLKGGAYEQYF
- TRBJ1-6 few TRBV11-2 TGTGCCAGCAGCCCAAAGGGACCGACAAAGATGGATTCACCCCTCCACTTT CASSPKGPTKMDSPLHF
- TRBJ2-7 few TRBV7-2 TGTGCCTGGAGTGGCCCGATCCGGGACCGAATCTACGAGCAGTACTTC CAWSGPIRDRIYEQYF
- TRBJ1-2 many TRBV28 TGTGCCAGCAGTTTAGGGGGCAGATATGGCTACACCTTC CASSLGGRYGYTF
TRBD1 TRBJ1-1 many TRBV28 TGTGCCAGCAGTTTAATCGGGACAGGGGGTCTGCGCGAAGCTTTCTTT CASSLIGTGGLREAFF
- TRBJ1-1 many TRBV6-1 TGTGCCAGCACCCGAAGTCCAGGGGAGAACACTGAAGCTTTCTTT CASTRSPGENTEAFF
- TRBJ1-2 few TRBV6-2/TRBV6-3 TGTGCCAGCAGTTACTCGTTACGGGGTTACAGTGGCTACACCTTC CASSYSLRGYSGYTF
TRBD1 TRBJ2-2 - TRBV6-1 TGTGCCAGCAGGGGGACAGCCACCACCGGGGAGCTGTTTTTT CASRGTATTGELFF
- TRBJ2-1 - TRBV9 TGTGCCAGCAGCAGTGGGCCAAGTGAGCAGTTCTTC CASSSGPSEQFF
TRBD2 TRBJ2-2 many TRBV2 TGTGCCAGCAGTGTCTCAGCGGGAGGCGGAAGGGAGCTGTTTTTT CASSVSAGGGRELFF
- TRBJ2-5 many TRBV20-1 TGCAGTGCTAGAGTAGCTGAAGAGACCCAGTACTTC CSARVAEETQYF
- TRBJ2-1 - TRBV15 TGTGCCACCAGCAGAGATTTCGGGCTCTACAATGAGCAGTTCTTC CATSRDFGLYNEQFF
- TRBJ1-1 many TRBV29-1 TGCAGCGTTGATTACGGCAGGAACACTGAAGCTTTCTTT CSVDYGRNTEAFF
- TRBJ2-2 many TRBV2 TGTGCCAGCAGGACCGACAGCAACACCGGGGAGCTGTTTTTT CASRTDSNTGELFF
- TRBJ1-6 many TRBV27 TGTGCCAGCAGTTCCCGGACTCGAGGGAATTCACCCCTCCACTTT CASSSRTRGNSPLHF
- TRBJ2-7 few TRBV28 TGTGCCAGCAGTTTATTCAGCGAACTCTCCTACGAGCAGTACTTC CASSLFSELSYEQYF
- TRBJ2-7 - TRBV20-1 TGCAGTGCACCCTTAATATGGGACTCCTACGAGCAGTACTTC CSAPLIWDSYEQYF
- TRBJ1-5 many TRBV15 TGTGCCACCAGCAGAGAAATTGCTGGGAGGCCCCAGCATTTT CATSREIAGRPQHF
- TRBJ2-1 - TRBV20-1 TGCAGTGCTAGTCGGACGTTCAGCTCCTACAATGAGCAGTTCTTC CSASRTFSSYNEQFF
- TRBJ2-6 few TRBV11-2 TGTGCCAGCAGCGGACGGTTAAAGGGTGGGGCCAACGTCCTGACTTTC CASSGRLKGGANVLTF